Reported below is one T cell receptor beta chain. The V gene end was trimmed by 2 bases and the J gene end by 0 bases; junction bases not matched to a gene: 5. This CDR3 is 16 amino acids long. Germline V gene sequence: CDR1 SGHRS, CDR2 YFSETQ. Clones were sequenced by immunoSEQ multiplex PCR, and TCRdb holds only the in-frame ones, with some missing. Of about 70,000 clones in the sample, about 85% were seen once. This entry belongs to a study of blood T cell repertoires in COVID-19. Study background: The origin of the acute and convalescent COVID-19 samples was the United States, Italy and Spain. Sources were T cells, B-cell-depleted T cells, or PBMCs; the material itself was cDNA or gDNA.

V gene TRBV5-1 combines with J gene TRBJ1-1, with TRBD1 matching over 9 bases. This clonotype was sampled from a man aged 80 or over with acute or convalescent COVID-19. The sample comprised peripheral blood. Here the CDR3 DNA reads TGCGCCAGCAGCTTCGACAGGGGGGCCCTGAACACTGAAGCTTTCTTT. Amino acid sequence: CASSFDRGALNTEAFF.